What follows are 11 T cell receptor beta chains derived from one specimen sequenced in a study of shared clonotypes between healthy human individuals. TCRdb's table, derived via immunoSEQ multiplex PCR, lists solely in-frame clones and lacks some. This sample has 2 million to 3 million clones, with over 85% found just once. Source material: naive CD4+ T cells from PBMCs. Indicated subset: CD45RA+ positively selected. The receptor set was obtained from a man younger than 35 in good health. Some clones in this sample may be carry-over from other donors' samples.

The rearrangement links TRBV19 to TRBJ1-2; 8 positions match TRBD1. Losses at the gene ends were 10 bases for V and 7 bases for J; bases not matched to a gene: 8. CDR1 is LNHDA, CDR2 SQIVND, per germline (reference sequence). The CDR3 is 12 amino acids. The CDR3 loop reads CATYDRGGGYTF. The CDR3 DNA reads as TGTGCCACTTACGACAGGGGTGGTGGCTACACCTTC.

This sequence joins TRBV2 and TRBJ2-7; no clear D. CDR3 length equals 14 residues. Trimming stripped 8 bases from V and 1 base from J, with 15 bases between. CDR1 and CDR2 from the germline V gene are SNHLY and FYNNEI. CDR3 in DNA: TGTGCCAGCGACGAGACTTACCTATCCTACGAGCAGTACTTC. Protein: CASDETYLSYEQYF.

The chain employs TRBV4-3 and TRBJ2-7, with a tentative D call TRBD1 (6 bases). V lost 2 bases and J 6 bases, leaving 20 bases between the germline ends. The CDR3 totals 16 residues. Germline loops: CDR1 LGHNA, CDR2 YSLEER. CDR3 nucleotide sequence: TGCGCCAGCAGCCAAAAGATTGCAGGGGATGCAGGCGAGCAGTACTTC. This translates into CASSQKIAGDAGEQYF.

This clone has just a few counts. J is TRBJ1-1 and V is TRBV10-2; 9 positions match TRBD1. Germline trimming cut 6 bases from V and 1 base from J; bases unmatched to any gene: 3. The CDR3 covers 14 residues. The V gene's germline CDR1 is WSHSY and CDR2 SAAADI. CDR3 nucleotides: TGCGCCAGCAGGCGGGACAGGGAGAACACTGAAGCTTTCTTT. Its protein product is CASRRDRENTEAFF.

This rearrangement joins TRBV6-4 to TRBJ2-2, with D perhaps matching TRBD1 (6 bases). Germline-derived CDR1 and CDR2 are MRHNA and SNTAGT. The CDR3 is 13 amino acids. The germline V and J ends were trimmed by 6 bases and 6 bases, with 11 bases remaining between them. CDR3 DNA: TGTGCCAGCAGACCTGACAGGTCCGGGGAGCTGTTTTTT. Protein: CASRPDRSGELFF.

The CDR3 nucleotides are TGTGCCAGCAGTCCCCAGCAGAGGGGGAGGGGTTACACCTTC. It yields the protein CASSPQQRGRGYTF. This chain joins TRBV28 and TRBJ1-2, with TRBD1 as a possible D gene (6 bases). V shed 5 bases and J shed 11 bases, with 21 bases lying between them. Germline V lookup: CDR1 MDHEN, CDR2 SYDVKM. The CDR3 totals 14 residues.

This chain links TRBV5-4 with TRBJ2-4, with D unresolved. CDR1 and CDR2 (germline): SGHNT, YYREEE (reference sequence). Trimming stripped 0 bases from V and 8 bases from J, with 12 bases between. The CDR3 covers 14 residues. The DNA of the CDR3 is TGTGCCAGCAGCTTGGGGGGTGTTGTGGACATTCAGTACTTC. Its protein product is CASSLGGVVDIQYF.

V and J are TRBV30 and TRBJ2-5, with 10 bases that match TRBD1. The DNA end is a closer match to TRBJ2-7, so the J assignment may be wrong. Germline V gives CDR1 GTSNPN, CDR2 SVGIG (reference sequence). The CDR3 is 18 residues long. In nucleotides, the CDR3 is TGTGCCGGCGTTTCACTCCCGACAGGGGGCAGATCCCCTTACGAGCAGTACTTC. Protein product: CAGVSLPTGGRSPYEQYF.

This chain connects TRBV11-2 to TRBJ1-1, with a weak D call TRBD1 (5 bases). The ends were cut back, 3 bases at V and 6 bases at J, with 8 bases in the middle. CDR3 size: 12 residues. CDR1 and CDR2 (germline): SGHAT, FQNNGV. Here the CDR3 reads CASSFGTPEAFF. The CDR3 region has the DNA TGTGCCAGCAGCTTTGGGACTCCTGAAGCTTTCTTT. Using reference TRBV11-2 and TRBJ1-1 for the parts outside the CDR3, the full variable domain is EAGVAQSPRYKIIEKRQSVAFWCNPISGHATLYWYQQILGQGPKLLIQFQNNGVVDDSQLPKDRFSAERLKGVDSTLKIQPAKLEDSAVYLCASSFGTPEAFFGQGTRLTVV.

This clone was observed once. This rearrangement joins TRBV7-3 to TRBJ1-1; D is ambiguous. Germline CDR1 reads SGHTA; CDR2 reads FQGTGA. Deletions cut 0 bases from V and 3 bases from J, with 8 bases between. This CDR3 has 14 amino acids. The CDR3 nucleotides read TGTGCCAGCAGCTTAACGGCGGGATACACTGAAGCTTTCTTT. Encoded protein: CASSLTAGYTEAFF.

Only one count was recorded for this clone. The rearrangement uses TRBV11-2 and TRBJ1-3, with D unresolved. The CDR3 loop spans 15 amino acids. Germline V lookup: CDR1 SGHAT, CDR2 FQNNGV. Trimming took off 1 base at V and 0 bases at J, with 7 bases between the two ends. The CDR3 loop is CASSLGWVSGNTIYF. The CDR3 DNA reads as TGTGCCAGCAGCTTAGGGTGGGTCTCTGGAAACACCATATATTTT. The full variable domain, its missing parts supplied by reference TRBV11-2 and TRBJ1-3, is EAGVAQSPRYKIIEKRQSVAFWCNPISGHATLYWYQQILGQGPKLLIQFQNNGVVDDSQLPKDRFSAERLKGVDSTLKIQPAKLEDSAVYLCASSLGWVSGNTIYFGEGSWLTVV.